This entry concerns a single T cell receptor beta chain. The source of the sample is a study of T cell changes during pregnancy in multiple sclerosis. This table comes from immunoSEQ multiplex PCR, and its TCRdb copy is limited to in-frame clones, with some not included. The sample includes under 40,000 clones, approximately 93% of them seen just once. The specimen was CD8+ T cells from peripheral blood mononuclear cells, collected in the third trimester of pregnancy. The clonotype comes from a female donor with multiple sclerosis, enrolled in a pregnancy study.

CDR3 loop: CASSSQLGTLYSNQPQHF. The CDR3 bases are TGTGCCAGCAGCTCCCAGTTGGGGACATTATATAGCAATCAGCCCCAGCATTTT. The chain has TRBV7-8 and TRBJ1-5, with TRBD1 as a possible D gene (6 bases). This CDR3 has 18 residues. Germline V CDR1 and CDR2: SGHVS, FQNEAQ. Trimming left V 4 bases short and J 0 bases short, with 19 bases between. Using reference TRBV7-8 and TRBJ1-5 for the parts outside the CDR3, the full variable domain is GAGVSQSPRYKVAKRGQDVALRCDPISGHVSLFWYQQALGQGPEFLTYFQNEAQLDKSGLPSDRFFAERPEGSVSTLKIQRTQQEDSAVYLCASSSQLGTLYSNQPQHFGDGTRLSIL.